This TCR beta chain was sequenced in a study of T cells in Graves' hyperthyroidism and ophthalmopathy. Study as a whole: It was at initial diagnosis, before any treatment, that peripheral blood was collected. Findings and limits, study-wide: From stable hyperthyroidism, ophthalmopathy was separated by a 13 V-J model.

This clonotype was counted a few times. The antigen remains unidentified. In patients aged 18 to 65, hyperthyroidism was newly diagnosed, with duration under 2 months. Those patients with uncontrolled infection, other autoimmune disease, pregnancy or lactation were excluded. Researchers took RNA transcripts and amplified the TCR beta CDR3 regions from them. First-round RT-PCR targeting the TCR CDR3 was performed with the HTBI primer set. Each CDR3 protein is one row after TCRdb ran MiXCR on the multiplex PCR reads. The sample lists hundreds of thousands of distinct CDR3 sequences; around 15% were seen once. The CDR3 consists of 15 residues. The V gene end was trimmed by 6 bases and the J gene end by 6 bases; junction bases not matched to a gene: 11. Germline V gives CDR1 SGHVS, CDR2 FQNEAQ.

The chain combines TRBV7-8 with TRBJ2-1, with TRBD1 identical over 7 bases. The sequenced material came from blood. The receptor comes from a woman younger than 45 with Graves' hyperthyroidism. For the CDR3, the DNA is TGTGCCAGCAGTTCAGGGGGAATCTTAGGCAATGAGCAGTTCTTC. Protein sequence: CASSSGGILGNEQFF. Together with reference TRBV7-8 and TRBJ2-1, the CDR3 gives the full variable domain: GAGVSQSPRYKVAKRGQDVALRCDPISGHVSLFWYQQALGQGPEFLTYFQNEAQLDKSGLPSDRFFAERPEGSVSTLKIQRTQQEDSAVYLCASSSGGILGNEQFFGPGTRLTVL.